The rows below give T cell receptor beta chains drawn from one sample of a study of blood T cell repertoires in COVID-19. Here immunoSEQ multiplex PCR was the method, and the copy in TCRdb shows in-frame clones only, minus some. The table shows 80,000 or so clones, with roughly 80% occurring only once. The sequenced sample consisted of peripheral blood. Receptors were obtained from a human donor in a cohort sampled during active COVID-19. The CDR3 runs from the conserved cysteine through the conserved F or W. D genes are given only for firm matches. The size field is filled for only some rows; it gives once, few, many or a size class.

j_call | d_call | v_call | clone_size | cdr3_length | cdr3_nt | cdr3_aa
TRBJ1-6 | . | TRBV30 | . | 13 | TGTGCCTGGAGCCGGGATTATAATTCACCCCTCCACTTT | CAWSRDYNSPLHF
TRBJ1-1 | . | TRBV27 | many | 14 | TGTGCCAGCAGTTTATTTTATCGGGGCACTGAAGCTTTCTTT | CASSLFYRGTEAFF
TRBJ1-4 | TRBD1 | TRBV11-3 | . | 17 | TGTGCCAGCAGCTCCCATGGGACAGGGGCCCGGGATGAAAAACTGTTTTTT | CASSSHGTGARDEKLFF
TRBJ2-7 | TRBD1 | TRBV6-5 | . | 14 | TGTGCCAGCAGACAAAAGACAGGGCCCTACGAGCAGTACTTC | CASRQKTGPYEQYF
TRBJ1-2 | TRBD1 | TRBV7-9 | . | 16 | TGTGCCAGCCAACTCCCCGGCCCAGGGGGCTCTAGTGGCTACACCTTC | CASQLPGPGGSSGYTF
TRBJ2-2 | . | TRBV5-4 | . | 15 | TGTGCCAGCAGCTTGGACTTGGGCGTAACCGGGGAGCTGTTTTTT | CASSLDLGVTGELFF
TRBJ1-1 | . | TRBV5-1 | . | 13 | TGCGCCAGCAGCTCTACCGGGACAATCGAAGCTTTCTTT | CASSSTGTIEAFF
TRBJ2-7 | TRBD1 | TRBV3-1/TRBV3-2 | . | 16 | TGTGCCAGCAGCCAAGGGGGCTGGGGACAGGGGAGCGAGCAGTACTTC | CASSQGGWGQGSEQYF
TRBJ2-7 | . | TRBV27 | . | 17 | TGTGCCAGCAAGGTCGCTTTAACAGGTTCCAGCTCCTACGAGCAGTACTTC | CASKVALTGSSSYEQYF
TRBJ2-7 | TRBD1 | TRBV7-9 | few | 13 | TGTGCCAGCAGCTTGGCAGGGGGCGCAGAGCAGTACTTC | CASSLAGGAEQYF
TRBJ2-3 | . | TRBV6-5 | . | 14 | TGTGCCAGCAGCACCGACAGGTTGGCAGATACGCAGTATTTT | CASSTDRLADTQYF